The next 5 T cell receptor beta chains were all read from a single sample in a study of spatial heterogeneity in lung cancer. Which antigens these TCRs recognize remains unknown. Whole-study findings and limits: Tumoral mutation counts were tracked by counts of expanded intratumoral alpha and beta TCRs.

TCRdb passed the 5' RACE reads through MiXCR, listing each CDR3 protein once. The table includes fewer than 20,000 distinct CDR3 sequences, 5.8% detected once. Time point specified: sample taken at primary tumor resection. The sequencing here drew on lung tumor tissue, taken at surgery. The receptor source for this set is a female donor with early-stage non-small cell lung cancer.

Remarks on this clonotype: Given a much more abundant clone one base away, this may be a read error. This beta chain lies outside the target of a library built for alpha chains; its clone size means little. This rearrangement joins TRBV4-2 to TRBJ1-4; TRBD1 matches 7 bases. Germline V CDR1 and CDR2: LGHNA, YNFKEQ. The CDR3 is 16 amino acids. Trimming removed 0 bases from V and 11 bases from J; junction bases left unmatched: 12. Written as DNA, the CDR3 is TGTGCCAGCAGCCAAGATACAGGGGAAGGCGAGACTAAACTGTTTTTT. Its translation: CASSQDTGEGETKLFF.

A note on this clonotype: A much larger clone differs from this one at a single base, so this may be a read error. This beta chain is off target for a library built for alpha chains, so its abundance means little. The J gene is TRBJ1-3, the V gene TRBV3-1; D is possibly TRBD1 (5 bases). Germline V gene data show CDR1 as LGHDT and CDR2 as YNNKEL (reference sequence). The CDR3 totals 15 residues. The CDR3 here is CASSHEDNSGNTICF. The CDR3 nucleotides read TGTGCCAGCAGCCACGAGGACAACTCTGGAAACACCATATGTTTT.

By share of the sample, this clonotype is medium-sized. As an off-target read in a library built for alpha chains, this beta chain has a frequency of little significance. The CDR3 sequence: CASSYSVREYQPQHF. The CDR3 DNA reads TGTGCCAGCAGTTACTCAGTTCGGGAGTATCAGCCCCAGCATTTT. The rearrangement uses TRBV6-6 and TRBJ1-5, with D unresolved. The germline V gene encodes CDR1 MNHNY and CDR2 SVGAGI (reference sequence). This CDR3 spans 15 amino acids. The germline V and J ends were trimmed by 0 bases and 5 bases, with 11 bases remaining between them.

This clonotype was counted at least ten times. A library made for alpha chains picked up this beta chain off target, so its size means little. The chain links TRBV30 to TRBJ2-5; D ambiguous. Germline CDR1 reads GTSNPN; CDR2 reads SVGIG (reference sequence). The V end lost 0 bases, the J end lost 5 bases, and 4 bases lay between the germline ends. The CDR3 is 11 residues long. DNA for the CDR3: TGTGCCTGGAGTGTAGGTGAGACCCAGTACTTC. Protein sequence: CAWSVGETQYF.

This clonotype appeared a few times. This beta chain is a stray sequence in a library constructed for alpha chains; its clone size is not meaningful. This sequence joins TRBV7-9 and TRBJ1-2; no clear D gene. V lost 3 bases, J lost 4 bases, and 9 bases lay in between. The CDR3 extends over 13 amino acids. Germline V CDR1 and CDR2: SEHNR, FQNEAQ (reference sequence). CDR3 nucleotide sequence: TGTGCCAGCAGCTTCAGGACGGTCTATGGCTACACCTTC. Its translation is CASSFRTVYGYTF.